A selection of T cell receptor beta chains follows, all from one sample in a study of siplizumab effects on memory and regulatory T cells. Assay used: immunoSEQ multiplex PCR; TCRdb lists only in-frame clones, some missing. Of about 18,000 clones in the sample, 44% were seen once. These receptors lack a known antigen. The sample taken for sequencing was CFSE-low (dividing) CD4+ T cells sorted from an allogeneic mixed lymphocyte reaction. Receptor source: a human donor in good health; the cells came from an allogeneic mixed lymphocyte reaction. Some clones in this sample may be carry-over from other donors' samples. CDR3s include the opening cysteine and the closing phenylalanine or tryptophan. The D gene is left open where the match is weak. Size is stated for part of the rows, as once, few or many counts, or as a class when the clone is expanded.

length: 16
D: .
size: .
J: TRBJ2-5
V: TRBV9
CDR3: CASSFPFYESQETQYF
DNA: TGTGCCAGCAGCTTCCCATTCTATGAATCCCAAGAGACCCAGTACTTC

length: 15
D: TRBD2
size: few
J: TRBJ2-3
V: TRBV9
CDR3: CASSVLAGVGDTQYF
DNA: TGTGCCAGCAGCGTCCTAGCGGGAGTAGGGGATACGCAGTATTTT

length: 13
D: .
size: .
J: TRBJ1-5
V: TRBV19
CDR3: CASSIDGIQPQHF
DNA: TGTGCCAGTAGTATAGACGGGATCCAGCCCCAGCATTTT

length: 18
D: TRBD2
size: few
J: TRBJ2-2
V: TRBV4-2
CDR3: CASSQGITSGQNTGELFF
DNA: TGTGCCAGCAGCCAAGGGATCACTAGCGGGCAGAACACCGGGGAGCTGTTTTTT

length: 17
D: TRBD1
size: few
J: TRBJ1-2
V: TRBV5-6
CDR3: CASSGSTGALFHYGYTF
DNA: TGTGCCAGCAGCGGCTCAACAGGGGCCCTCTTTCATTATGGCTACACCTTC

length: 16
D: .
size: .
J: TRBJ2-1
V: TRBV6-6
CDR3: CASSLAVTLSYNEQFF
DNA: TGTGCCAGCAGTCTGGCGGTAACCCTCTCCTACAATGAGCAGTTCTTC

length: 15
D: TRBD1
size: .
J: TRBJ2-5
V: TRBV19
CDR3: CASSRTGTPQETQYF
DNA: TGTGCCAGTAGTAGGACAGGGACCCCACAAGAGACCCAGTACTTC

length: 15
D: TRBD2
size: .
J: TRBJ2-7
V: TRBV11-2
CDR3: CASSLVGGSPYEQYF
DNA: TGTGCCAGCAGCTTAGTCGGCGGGAGCCCCTACGAGCAGTACTTC

length: 16
D: .
size: medium-sized
J: TRBJ1-5
V: TRBV19
CDR3: CASSASGVQSNQPQHF
DNA: TGTGCCAGTAGTGCATCAGGGGTCCAAAGCAATCAGCCCCAGCATTTT

length: 15
D: .
size: few
J: TRBJ1-2
V: TRBV18
CDR3: CASSPAFVANYGYTF
DNA: TGTGCCAGCTCACCGGCCTTTGTAGCTAACTATGGCTACACCTTC

length: 12
D: .
size: .
J: TRBJ1-2
V: TRBV5-8
CDR3: CASSATGRRYTF
DNA: TGTGCCAGCAGCGCTACAGGGAGGCGCTACACCTTC

length: 16
D: .
size: .
J: TRBJ1-2
V: TRBV7-2
CDR3: CASSVWAGTANYGHTF
DNA: TGTGCCAGCAGCGTCTGGGCCGGGACGGCCAACTATGGCCACACCTTC

length: 12
D: .
size: .
J: TRBJ2-7
V: TRBV6-5
CDR3: CASTPEGDEQYF
DNA: TGTGCCAGCACCCCGGAGGGCGACGAGCAGTACTTC

length: 13
D: TRBD1
size: many
J: TRBJ1-2
V: TRBV4-2
CDR3: CASRGTANYGYTF
DNA: TGTGCCAGCAGGGGGACAGCGAACTATGGCTACACCTTC

length: 15
D: TRBD2
size: medium-sized
J: TRBJ2-5
V: TRBV6-5
CDR3: CASSYSRLAGETQYF
DNA: TGTGCCAGCAGTTACTCGAGACTAGCGGGAGAGACCCAGTACTTC

length: 13
D: .
size: .
J: TRBJ1-2
V: TRBV10-3
CDR3: CAISEPGFYGYTF
DNA: TGTGCCATCAGTGAGCCTGGTTTCTATGGCTACACCTTC

length: 15
D: TRBD1
size: .
J: TRBJ1-5
V: TRBV6-6
CDR3: CASSSGTGGHQPQHF
DNA: TGTGCCAGCAGCTCCGGGACAGGGGGGCATCAGCCCCAGCATTTT

length: 14
D: .
size: few
J: TRBJ1-1
V: TRBV6-6
CDR3: CASSYGGEYAEAFF
DNA: TGTGCCAGCAGTTACGGGGGGGAGTACGCTGAAGCTTTCTTT

length: 18
D: TRBD2
size: few
J: TRBJ2-3
V: TRBV9
CDR3: CASSSQGGAGGPTDTQYF
DNA: TGTGCCAGCAGCTCCCAGGGGGGAGCGGGAGGACCCACAGATACGCAGTATTTT

length: 14
D: .
size: .
J: TRBJ1-5
V: TRBV18
CDR3: CASSPQTVNQPQHF
DNA: TGTGCCAGCTCACCACAAACAGTTAATCAGCCCCAGCATTTT

length: 14
D: .
size: .
J: TRBJ2-4
V: TRBV4-1
CDR3: CASSWGPTGYIQYF
DNA: TGCGCCAGCAGCTGGGGACCCACTGGGTACATTCAGTACTTC

length: 14
D: .
size: .
J: TRBJ1-1
V: TRBV6-6
CDR3: CASRLDMLVTEAFF
DNA: TGTGCCAGCAGACTGGACATGTTGGTGACTGAAGCTTTCTTT

length: 14
D: .
size: many
J: TRBJ1-2
V: TRBV5-4
CDR3: CASSLPVQGVSYTF
DNA: TGTGCCAGCAGCTTGCCGGTACAGGGCGTCAGCTACACCTTC

length: 15
D: TRBD1
size: .
J: TRBJ2-1
V: TRBV7-8
CDR3: CASSHGQGTYNEQFF
DNA: TGTGCCAGCAGCCACGGACAGGGGACCTACAATGAGCAGTTCTTC

length: 15
D: .
size: .
J: TRBJ2-7
V: TRBV27
CDR3: CASSFWAGAPYEQYF
DNA: TGTGCCAGCAGTTTTTGGGCAGGGGCCCCCTACGAGCAGTACTTC

length: 15
D: .
size: .
J: TRBJ2-5
V: TRBV4-2
CDR3: CASSQGDASQETQYF
DNA: TGTGCCAGCAGCCAGGGGGACGCCAGCCAGGAGACCCAGTACTTC

length: 15
D: .
size: .
J: TRBJ1-2
V: TRBV19
CDR3: CASSGPISDGYGYTF
DNA: TGTGCCAGTAGTGGTCCGATCAGTGACGGCTATGGCTACACCTTC

length: 13
D: TRBD1
size: .
J: TRBJ1-2
V: TRBV11-2
CDR3: CASSLAMDRLAPF
DNA: TGTGCCAGCAGCTTAGCCATGGACAGGCTAGCCCCCTTC

length: 15
D: TRBD1
size: .
J: TRBJ2-3
V: TRBV7-6
CDR3: CASSLGQGASDTQYF
DNA: TGTGCCAGCAGCTTAGGGCAGGGGGCCTCAGATACGCAGTATTTT

length: 11
D: TRBD1
size: once
J: TRBJ1-1
V: TRBV6-1
CDR3: CASRQGTEAFF
DNA: TGTGCCAGCAGACAGGGGACTGAAGCTTTCTTT

length: 11
D: .
size: .
J: TRBJ2-7
V: TRBV6-6
CDR3: CASSYFREQYF
DNA: TGTGCCAGCAGTTACTTCCGAGAGCAGTACTTC

length: 13
D: .
size: few
J: TRBJ2-1
V: TRBV5-1
CDR3: CASSSGQFNEQFF
DNA: TGCGCCAGCAGCTCTGGACAGTTCAATGAGCAGTTCTTC

length: 13
D: .
size: .
J: TRBJ2-1
V: TRBV11-2
CDR3: CASPPGAGDEQFF
DNA: TGTGCCAGCCCACCAGGGGCCGGGGATGAGCAGTTCTTC

length: 11
D: .
size: few
J: TRBJ1-4
V: TRBV10-3
CDR3: CAISENEKLFF
DNA: TGTGCCATCAGTGAGAATGAAAAACTGTTTTTT

length: 12
D: .
size: .
J: TRBJ1-2
V: TRBV6-5
CDR3: CASRRIVYGYTF
DNA: TGTGCCAGCAGACGGATCGTTTATGGCTACACCTTC

length: 15
D: .
size: many
J: TRBJ2-3
V: TRBV11-2
CDR3: CASSLDLLVSDTQYF
DNA: TGTGCCAGCAGCTTAGACCTACTAGTATCGGATACGCAGTATTTT

length: 13
D: TRBD1
size: .
J: TRBJ2-5
V: TRBV5-1
CDR3: CASSQQGAETQYF
DNA: TGCGCCAGCAGCCAACAGGGGGCCGAGACCCAGTACTTC

length: 14
D: .
size: .
J: TRBJ1-2
V: TRBV9
CDR3: CASSRDQWLSGYTF
DNA: TGTGCCAGCAGCAGGGACCAGTGGTTAAGCGGCTACACCTTC

length: 16
D: TRBD1
size: .
J: TRBJ2-6
V: TRBV18
CDR3: CASSGQGALGANVLTF
DNA: TGTGCCAGCTCGGGACAGGGGGCGCTAGGGGCCAACGTCCTGACTTTC

length: 13
D: .
size: .
J: TRBJ1-2
V: TRBV6-5
CDR3: CASSSDGGYGYTF
DNA: TGTGCCAGCAGCTCGGACGGCGGCTATGGCTACACCTTC

length: 16
D: .
size: few
J: TRBJ2-6
V: TRBV19
CDR3: CASSIFLFSGANVLTF
DNA: TGTGCCAGTAGTATTTTTCTGTTCTCTGGGGCCAACGTCCTGACTTTC